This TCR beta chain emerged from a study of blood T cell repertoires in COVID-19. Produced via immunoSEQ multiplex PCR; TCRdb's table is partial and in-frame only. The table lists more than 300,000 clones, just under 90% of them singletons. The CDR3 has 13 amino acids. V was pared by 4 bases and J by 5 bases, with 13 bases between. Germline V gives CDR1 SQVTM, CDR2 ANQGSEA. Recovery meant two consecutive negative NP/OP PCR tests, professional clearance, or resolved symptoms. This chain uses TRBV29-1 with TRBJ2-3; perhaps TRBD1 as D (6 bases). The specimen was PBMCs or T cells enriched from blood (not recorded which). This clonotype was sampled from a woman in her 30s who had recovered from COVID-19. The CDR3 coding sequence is TGCAGCGTTGTAAGCGCAGGGGTAGATACGCAGTATTTT. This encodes CSVVSAGVDTQYF.